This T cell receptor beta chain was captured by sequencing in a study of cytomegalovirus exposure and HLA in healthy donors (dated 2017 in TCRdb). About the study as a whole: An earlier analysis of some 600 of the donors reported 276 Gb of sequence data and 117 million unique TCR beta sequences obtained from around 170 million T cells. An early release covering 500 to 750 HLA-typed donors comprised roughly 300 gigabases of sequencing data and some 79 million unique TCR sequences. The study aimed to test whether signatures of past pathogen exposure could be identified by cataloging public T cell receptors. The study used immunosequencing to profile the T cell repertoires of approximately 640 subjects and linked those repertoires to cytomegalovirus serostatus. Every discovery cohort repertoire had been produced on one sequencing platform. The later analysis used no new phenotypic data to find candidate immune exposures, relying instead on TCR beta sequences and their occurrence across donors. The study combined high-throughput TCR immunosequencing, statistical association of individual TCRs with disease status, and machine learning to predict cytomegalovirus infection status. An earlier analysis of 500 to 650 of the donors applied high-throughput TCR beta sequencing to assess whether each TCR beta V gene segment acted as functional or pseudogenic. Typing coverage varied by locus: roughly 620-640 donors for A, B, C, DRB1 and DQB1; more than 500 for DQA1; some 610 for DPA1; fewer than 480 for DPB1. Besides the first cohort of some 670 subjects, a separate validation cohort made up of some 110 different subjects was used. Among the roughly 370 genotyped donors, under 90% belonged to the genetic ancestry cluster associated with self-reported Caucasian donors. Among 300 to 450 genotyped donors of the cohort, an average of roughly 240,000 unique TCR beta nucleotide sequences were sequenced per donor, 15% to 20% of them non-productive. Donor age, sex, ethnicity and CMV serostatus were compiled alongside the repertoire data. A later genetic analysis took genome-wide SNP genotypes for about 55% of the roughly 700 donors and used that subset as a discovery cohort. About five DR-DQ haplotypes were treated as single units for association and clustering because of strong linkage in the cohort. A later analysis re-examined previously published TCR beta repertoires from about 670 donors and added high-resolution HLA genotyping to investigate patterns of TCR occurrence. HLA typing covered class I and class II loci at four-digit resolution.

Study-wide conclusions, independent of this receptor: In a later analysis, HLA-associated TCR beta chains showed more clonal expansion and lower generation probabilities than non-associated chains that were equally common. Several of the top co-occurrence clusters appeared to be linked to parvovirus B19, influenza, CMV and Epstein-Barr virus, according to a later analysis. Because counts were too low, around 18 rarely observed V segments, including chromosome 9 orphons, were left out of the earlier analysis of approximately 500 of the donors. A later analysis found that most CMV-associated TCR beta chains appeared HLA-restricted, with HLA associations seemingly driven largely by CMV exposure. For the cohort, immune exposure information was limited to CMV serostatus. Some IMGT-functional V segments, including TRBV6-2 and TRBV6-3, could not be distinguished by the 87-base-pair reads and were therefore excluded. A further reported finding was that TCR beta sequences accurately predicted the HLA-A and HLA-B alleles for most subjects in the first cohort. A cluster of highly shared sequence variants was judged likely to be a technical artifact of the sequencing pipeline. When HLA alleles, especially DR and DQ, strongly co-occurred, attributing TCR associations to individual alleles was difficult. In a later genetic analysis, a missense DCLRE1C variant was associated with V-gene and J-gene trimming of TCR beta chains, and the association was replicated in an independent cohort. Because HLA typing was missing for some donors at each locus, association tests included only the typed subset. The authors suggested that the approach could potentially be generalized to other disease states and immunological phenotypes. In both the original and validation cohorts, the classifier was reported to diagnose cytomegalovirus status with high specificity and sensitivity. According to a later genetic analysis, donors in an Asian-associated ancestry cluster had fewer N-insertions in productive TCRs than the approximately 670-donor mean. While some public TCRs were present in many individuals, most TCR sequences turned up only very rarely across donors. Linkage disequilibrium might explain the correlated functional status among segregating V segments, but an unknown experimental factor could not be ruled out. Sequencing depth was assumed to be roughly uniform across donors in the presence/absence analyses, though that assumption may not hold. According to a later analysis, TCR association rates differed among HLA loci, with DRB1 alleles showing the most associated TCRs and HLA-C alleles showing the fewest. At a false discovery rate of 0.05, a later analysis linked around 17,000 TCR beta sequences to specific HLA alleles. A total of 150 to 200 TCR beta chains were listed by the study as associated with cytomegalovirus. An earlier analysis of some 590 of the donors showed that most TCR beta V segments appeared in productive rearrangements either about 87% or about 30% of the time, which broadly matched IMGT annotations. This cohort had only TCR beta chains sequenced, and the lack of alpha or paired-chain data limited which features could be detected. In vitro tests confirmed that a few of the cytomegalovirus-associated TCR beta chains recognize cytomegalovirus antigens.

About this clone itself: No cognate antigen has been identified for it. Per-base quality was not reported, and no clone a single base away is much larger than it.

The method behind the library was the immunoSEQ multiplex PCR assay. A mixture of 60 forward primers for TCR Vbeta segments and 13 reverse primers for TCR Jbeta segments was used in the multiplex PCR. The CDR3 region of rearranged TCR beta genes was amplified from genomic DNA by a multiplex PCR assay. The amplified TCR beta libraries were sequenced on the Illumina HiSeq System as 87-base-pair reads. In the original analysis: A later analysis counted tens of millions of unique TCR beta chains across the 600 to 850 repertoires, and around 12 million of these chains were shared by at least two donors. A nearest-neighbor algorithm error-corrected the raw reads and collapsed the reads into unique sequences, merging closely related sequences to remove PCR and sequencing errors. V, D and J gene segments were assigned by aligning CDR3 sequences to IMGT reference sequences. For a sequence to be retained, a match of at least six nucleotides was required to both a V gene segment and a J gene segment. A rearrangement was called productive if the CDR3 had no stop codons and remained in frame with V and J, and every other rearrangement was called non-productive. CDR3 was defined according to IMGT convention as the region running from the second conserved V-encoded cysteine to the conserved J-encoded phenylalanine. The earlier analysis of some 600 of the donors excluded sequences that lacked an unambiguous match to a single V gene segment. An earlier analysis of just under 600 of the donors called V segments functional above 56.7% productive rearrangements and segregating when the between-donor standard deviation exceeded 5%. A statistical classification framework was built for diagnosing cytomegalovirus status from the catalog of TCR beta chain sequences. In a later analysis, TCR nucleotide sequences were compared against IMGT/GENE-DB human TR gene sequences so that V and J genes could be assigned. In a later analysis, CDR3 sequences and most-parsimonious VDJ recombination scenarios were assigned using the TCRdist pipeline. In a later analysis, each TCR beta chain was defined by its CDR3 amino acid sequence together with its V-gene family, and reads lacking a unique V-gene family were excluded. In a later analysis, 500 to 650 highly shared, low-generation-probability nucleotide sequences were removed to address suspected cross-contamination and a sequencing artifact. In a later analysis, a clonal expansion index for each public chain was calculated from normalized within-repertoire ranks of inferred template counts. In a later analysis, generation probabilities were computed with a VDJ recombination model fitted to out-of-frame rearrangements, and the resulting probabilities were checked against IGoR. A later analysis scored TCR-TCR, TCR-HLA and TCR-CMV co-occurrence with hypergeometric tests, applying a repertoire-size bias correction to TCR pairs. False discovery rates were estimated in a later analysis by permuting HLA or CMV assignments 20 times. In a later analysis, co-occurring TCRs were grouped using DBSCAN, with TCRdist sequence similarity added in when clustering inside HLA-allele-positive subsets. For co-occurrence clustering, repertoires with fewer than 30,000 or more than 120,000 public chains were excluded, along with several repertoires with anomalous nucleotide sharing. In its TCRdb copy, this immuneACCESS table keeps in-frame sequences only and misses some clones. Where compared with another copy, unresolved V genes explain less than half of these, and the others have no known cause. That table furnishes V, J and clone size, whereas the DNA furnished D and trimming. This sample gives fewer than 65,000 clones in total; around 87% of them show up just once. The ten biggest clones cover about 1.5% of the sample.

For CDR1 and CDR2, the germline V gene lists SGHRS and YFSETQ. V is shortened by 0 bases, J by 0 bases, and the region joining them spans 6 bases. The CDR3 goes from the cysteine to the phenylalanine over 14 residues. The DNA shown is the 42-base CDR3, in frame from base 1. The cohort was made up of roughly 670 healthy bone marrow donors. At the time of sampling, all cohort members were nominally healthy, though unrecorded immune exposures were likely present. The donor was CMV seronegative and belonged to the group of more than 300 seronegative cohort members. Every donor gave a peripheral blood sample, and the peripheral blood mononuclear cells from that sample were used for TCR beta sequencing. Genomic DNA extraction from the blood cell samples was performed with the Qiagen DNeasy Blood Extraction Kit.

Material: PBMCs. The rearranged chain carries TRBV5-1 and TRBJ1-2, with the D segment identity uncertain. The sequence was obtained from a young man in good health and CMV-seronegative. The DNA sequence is TGCGCCAGCAGCTTGGGCCCTACTAACTATGGCTACACCTTC. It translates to CASSLGPTNYGYTF.